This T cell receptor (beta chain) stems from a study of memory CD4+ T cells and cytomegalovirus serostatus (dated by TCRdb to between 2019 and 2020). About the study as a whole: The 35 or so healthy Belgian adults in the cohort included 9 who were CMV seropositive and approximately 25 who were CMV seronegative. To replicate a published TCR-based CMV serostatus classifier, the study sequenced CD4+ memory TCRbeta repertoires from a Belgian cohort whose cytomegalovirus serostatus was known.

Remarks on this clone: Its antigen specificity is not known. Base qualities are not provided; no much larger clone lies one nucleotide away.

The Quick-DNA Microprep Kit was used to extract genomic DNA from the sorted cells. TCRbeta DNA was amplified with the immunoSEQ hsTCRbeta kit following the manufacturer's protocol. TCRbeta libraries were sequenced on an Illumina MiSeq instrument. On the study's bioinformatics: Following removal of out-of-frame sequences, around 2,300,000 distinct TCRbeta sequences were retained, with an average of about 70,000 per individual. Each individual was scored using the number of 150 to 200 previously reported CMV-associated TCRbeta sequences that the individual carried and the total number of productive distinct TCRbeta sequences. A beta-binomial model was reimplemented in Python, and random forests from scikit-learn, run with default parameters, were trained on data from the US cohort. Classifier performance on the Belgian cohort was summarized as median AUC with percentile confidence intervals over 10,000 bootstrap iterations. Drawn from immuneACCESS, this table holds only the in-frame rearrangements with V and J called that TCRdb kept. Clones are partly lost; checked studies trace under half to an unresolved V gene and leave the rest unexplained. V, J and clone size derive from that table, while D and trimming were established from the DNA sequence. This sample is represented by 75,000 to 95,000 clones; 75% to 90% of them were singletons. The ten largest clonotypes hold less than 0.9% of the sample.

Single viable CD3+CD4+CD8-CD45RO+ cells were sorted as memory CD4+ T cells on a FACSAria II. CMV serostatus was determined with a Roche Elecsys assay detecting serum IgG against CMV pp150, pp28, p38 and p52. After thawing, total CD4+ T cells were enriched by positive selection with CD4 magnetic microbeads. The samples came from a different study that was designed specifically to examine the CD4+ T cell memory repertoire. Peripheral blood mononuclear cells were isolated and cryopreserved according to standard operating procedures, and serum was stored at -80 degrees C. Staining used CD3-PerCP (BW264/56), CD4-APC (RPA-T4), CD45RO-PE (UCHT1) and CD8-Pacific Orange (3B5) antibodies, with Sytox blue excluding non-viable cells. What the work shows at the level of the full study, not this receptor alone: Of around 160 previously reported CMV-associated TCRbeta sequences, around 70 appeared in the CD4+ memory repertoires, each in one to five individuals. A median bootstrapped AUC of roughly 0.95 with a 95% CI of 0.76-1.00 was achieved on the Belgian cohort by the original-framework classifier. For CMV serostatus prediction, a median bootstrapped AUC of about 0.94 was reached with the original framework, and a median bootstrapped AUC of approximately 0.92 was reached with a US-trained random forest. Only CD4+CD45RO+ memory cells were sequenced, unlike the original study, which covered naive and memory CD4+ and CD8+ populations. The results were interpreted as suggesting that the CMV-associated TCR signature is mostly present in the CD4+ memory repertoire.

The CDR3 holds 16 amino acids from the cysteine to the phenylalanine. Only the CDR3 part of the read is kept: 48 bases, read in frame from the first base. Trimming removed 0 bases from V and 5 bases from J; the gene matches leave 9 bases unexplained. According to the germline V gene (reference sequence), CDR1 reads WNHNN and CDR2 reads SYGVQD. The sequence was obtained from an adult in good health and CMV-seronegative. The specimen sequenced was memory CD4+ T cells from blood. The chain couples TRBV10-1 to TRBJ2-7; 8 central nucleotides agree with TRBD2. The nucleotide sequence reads TGCGCCAGCAGTGAGTCGTTAAGCGGGGGTGCAGACGAGCAGTACTTC. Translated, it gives CASSESLSGGADEQYF.